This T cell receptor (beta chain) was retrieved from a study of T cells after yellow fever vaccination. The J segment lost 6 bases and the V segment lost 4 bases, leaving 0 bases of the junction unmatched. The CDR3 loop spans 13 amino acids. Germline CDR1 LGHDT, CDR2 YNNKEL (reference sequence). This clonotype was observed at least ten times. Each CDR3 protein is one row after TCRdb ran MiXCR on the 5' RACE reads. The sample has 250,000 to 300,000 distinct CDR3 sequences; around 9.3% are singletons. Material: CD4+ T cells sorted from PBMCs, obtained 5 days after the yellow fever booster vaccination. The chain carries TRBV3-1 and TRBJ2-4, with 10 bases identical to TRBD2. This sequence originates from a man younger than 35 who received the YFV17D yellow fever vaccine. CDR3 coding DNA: TGTGCCAGCAGCCCTAGCGGGGGAAACATTCAGTACTTC. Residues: CASSPSGGNIQYF.